Detailed here is one TCR beta chain. Its target is not known. Survey-level immunoSEQ v3.0 assays were run. TCRdb's table, derived via immunoSEQ multiplex PCR, lists solely in-frame clones and lacks some. The profile shows approximately 28,000 clones, roughly 87% of them singletons. The length of the CDR3 is 16 residues. Germline-derived CDR1 and CDR2 are ENHRY and SYGVKD. V was clipped by 6 bases and J by 3 bases; unmatched bases: 6. Every HIV-positive participant received treatment in the United States. The sample belongs to a study of long-term antiretroviral therapy in people with HIV. Study-level findings and limits: Transplant donor controls retained higher diversity, though diversity increased after ART. HIV repertoires spanned narrower CDR3 length ranges than controls.

V gene TRBV10-3 combines with J gene TRBJ1-3; TRBD1 matches at 12 bases. The origin of this receptor is a man in his fifties or sixties with HIV. The specimen was unsorted PBMCs, collected 2 years after starting antiretroviral therapy. CDR3 region: CAIRTGTGGVGNTIYF. The DNA for the CDR3 is TGTGCCATCAGGACAGGGACAGGGGGCGTTGGAAACACCATATATTTT.